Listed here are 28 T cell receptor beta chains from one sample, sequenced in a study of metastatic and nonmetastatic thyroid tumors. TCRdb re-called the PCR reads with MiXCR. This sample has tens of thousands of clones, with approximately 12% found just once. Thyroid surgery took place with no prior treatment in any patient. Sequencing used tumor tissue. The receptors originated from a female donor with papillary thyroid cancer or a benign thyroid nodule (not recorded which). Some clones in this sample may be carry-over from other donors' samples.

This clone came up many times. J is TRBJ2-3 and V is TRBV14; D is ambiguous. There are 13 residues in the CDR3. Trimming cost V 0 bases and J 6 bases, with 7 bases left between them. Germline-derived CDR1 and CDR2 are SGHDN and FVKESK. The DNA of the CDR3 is TGTGCCAGCAGCCAAGAAATCAGGGATACGCAGTATTTT. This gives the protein CASSQEIRDTQYF.

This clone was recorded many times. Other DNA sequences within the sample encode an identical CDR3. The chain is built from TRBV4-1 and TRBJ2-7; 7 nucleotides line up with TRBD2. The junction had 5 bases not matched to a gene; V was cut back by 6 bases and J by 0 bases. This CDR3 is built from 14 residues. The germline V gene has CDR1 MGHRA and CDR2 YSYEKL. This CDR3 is CASSLREGSYEQYF. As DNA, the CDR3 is TGCGCCAGCAGTTTGAGGGAGGGCTCCTACGAGCAGTACTTC.

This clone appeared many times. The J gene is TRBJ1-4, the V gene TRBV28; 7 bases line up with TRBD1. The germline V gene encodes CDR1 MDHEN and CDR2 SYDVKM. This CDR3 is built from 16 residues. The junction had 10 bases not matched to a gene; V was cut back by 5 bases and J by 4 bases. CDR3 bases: TGTGCCAGCAGTCTACAGGGGACCTGGGGTAATGAAAAACTGTTTTTT. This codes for CASSLQGTWGNEKLFF.

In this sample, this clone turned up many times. Here the CDR3 reads CASSLLTGLAGVYEQYF. Here the CDR3 DNA reads TGTGCCAGCAGCTTACTTACCGGACTAGCGGGAGTGTACGAGCAGTACTTC. This chain uses TRBV7-2 with TRBJ2-7; 13 bases align to TRBD2. The ends lost 2 bases at V and 4 bases at J; junction bases unmatched: 8. The germline gives CDR1 SGHTA, CDR2 FQGNSA. This CDR3 contains 17 residues.

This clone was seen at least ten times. The DNA of the CDR3 is TGTGCCAGCAGCTTTGGGGAATACACTGAAGCTTTCTTT. This translates into CASSFGEYTEAFF. The chain combines TRBV11-3 with TRBJ1-1; D unresolved. This CDR3 is built from 13 residues. CDR1 is SGHNT and CDR2 is YENEEA in the germline V gene. V lost 3 bases to trimming and J lost 3 bases, with 8 bases between them. Supplemented by reference TRBV11-3 and TRBJ1-1, the full variable domain reads EAGVVQSPRYKIIEKKQPVAFWCNPISGHNTLYWYLQNLGQGPELLIRYENEEAVDDSQLPKDRFSAERLKGVDSTLKIQPAELGDSAVYLCASSFGEYTEAFFGQGTRLTVV.

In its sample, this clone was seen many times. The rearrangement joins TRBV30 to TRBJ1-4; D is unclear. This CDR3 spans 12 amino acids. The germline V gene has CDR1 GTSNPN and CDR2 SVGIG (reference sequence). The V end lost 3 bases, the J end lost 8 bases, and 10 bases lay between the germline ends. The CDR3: CAWSVRREKLFF. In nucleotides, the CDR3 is TGTGCCTGGAGCGTCAGACGAGAAAAACTGTTTTTT.

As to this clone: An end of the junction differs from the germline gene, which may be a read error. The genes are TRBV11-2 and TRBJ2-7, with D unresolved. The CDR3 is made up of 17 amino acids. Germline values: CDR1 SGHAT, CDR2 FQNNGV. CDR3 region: CASRLDRPAPLPYEQYF. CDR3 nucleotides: TGTGCCAGCAGATTAGATCGGCCAGCCCCCCTTCCCTACGAACAGTACTTC. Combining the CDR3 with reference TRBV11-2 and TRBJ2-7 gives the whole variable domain EAGVAQSPRYKIIEKRQSVAFWCNPISGHATLYWYQQILGQGPKLLIQFQNNGVVDDSQLPKDRFSAERLKGVDSTLKIQPAKLEDSAVYLCASRLDRPAPLPYEQYFGPGTRLTVT.

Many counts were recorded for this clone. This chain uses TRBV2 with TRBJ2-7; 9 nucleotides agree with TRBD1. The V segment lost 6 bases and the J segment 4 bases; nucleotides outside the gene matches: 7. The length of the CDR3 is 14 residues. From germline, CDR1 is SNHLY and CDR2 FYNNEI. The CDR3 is CASRPGQGKYEQYF. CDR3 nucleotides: TGTGCCAGCAGGCCGGGACAGGGAAAATACGAGCAGTACTTC.

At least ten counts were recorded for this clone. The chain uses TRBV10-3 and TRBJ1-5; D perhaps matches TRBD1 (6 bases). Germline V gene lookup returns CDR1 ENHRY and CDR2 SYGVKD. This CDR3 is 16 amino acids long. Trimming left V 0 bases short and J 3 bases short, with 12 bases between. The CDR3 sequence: CAISESMDSFNQPQHF. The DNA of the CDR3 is TGTGCCATCAGTGAGTCGATGGACAGCTTCAATCAGCCCCAGCATTTT.

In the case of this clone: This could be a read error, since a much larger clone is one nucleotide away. CDR3 coding DNA: TGTGCCAGCAGTCCTTTCGGGGCCTCCGGGGAAAATGGAAACACCATATATTTT. It is translated as CASSPFGASGENGNTIYF. The rearrangement joins TRBV28 to TRBJ1-3; D may be TRBD1 (5 bases). Germline CDR1 and CDR2: MDHEN and SYDVKM. The CDR3 loop spans 18 amino acids. Trimming pared 5 bases from V and 3 bases from J, leaving 23 bases between.

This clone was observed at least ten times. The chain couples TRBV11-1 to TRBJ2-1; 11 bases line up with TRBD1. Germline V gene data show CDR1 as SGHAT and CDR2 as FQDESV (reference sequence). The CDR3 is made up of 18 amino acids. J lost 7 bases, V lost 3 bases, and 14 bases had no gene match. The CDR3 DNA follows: TGTGCCAGCAGCTTGGCCGGACAGGGGGCGCTCATCTTGAATGAGCAGTTCTTC. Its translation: CASSLAGQGALILNEQFF.

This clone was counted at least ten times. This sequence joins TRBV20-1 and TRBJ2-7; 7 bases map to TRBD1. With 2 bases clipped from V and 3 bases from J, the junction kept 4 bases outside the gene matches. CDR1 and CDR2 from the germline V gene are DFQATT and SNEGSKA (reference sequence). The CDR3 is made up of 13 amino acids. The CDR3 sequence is CSARLQGIYEQYF. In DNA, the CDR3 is TGCAGTGCTAGATTACAGGGGATCTACGAGCAGTACTTC.

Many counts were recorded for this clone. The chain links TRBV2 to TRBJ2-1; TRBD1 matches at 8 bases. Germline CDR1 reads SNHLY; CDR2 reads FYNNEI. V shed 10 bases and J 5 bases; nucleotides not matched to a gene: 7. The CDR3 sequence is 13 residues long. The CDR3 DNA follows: TGTGCCACACCGACAGGGGAAGACAATGAGCAGTTCTTC. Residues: CATPTGEDNEQFF.

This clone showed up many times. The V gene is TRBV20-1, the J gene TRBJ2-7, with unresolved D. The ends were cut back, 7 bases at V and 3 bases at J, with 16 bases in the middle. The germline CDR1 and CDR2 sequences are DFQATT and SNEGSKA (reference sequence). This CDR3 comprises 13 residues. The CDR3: CSVAPDPNYEQYF. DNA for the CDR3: TGCAGTGTCGCCCCGGACCCTAACTACGAGCAGTACTTC.

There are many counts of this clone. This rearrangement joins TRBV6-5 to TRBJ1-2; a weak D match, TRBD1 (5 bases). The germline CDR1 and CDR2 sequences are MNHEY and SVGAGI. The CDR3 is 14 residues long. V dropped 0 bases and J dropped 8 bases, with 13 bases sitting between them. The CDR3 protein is CASSYSMGVGGYTF. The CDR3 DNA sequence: TGTGCCAGCAGTTACTCGATGGGGGTAGGCGGCTACACCTTC.

The CDR3 DNA reads TGTGCCAGCAGCCAAACCGCAGGCACAGATACGCAGTATTTT. Its translation: CASSQTAGTDTQYF. The V call is TRBV4-2, the J call TRBJ2-3; D not resolved. Trimming took off 2 bases at V and 1 base at J, with 7 bases between the two ends. Germline CDR1 reads LGHNA; CDR2 reads YNFKEQ. The CDR3 length is 14 residues.

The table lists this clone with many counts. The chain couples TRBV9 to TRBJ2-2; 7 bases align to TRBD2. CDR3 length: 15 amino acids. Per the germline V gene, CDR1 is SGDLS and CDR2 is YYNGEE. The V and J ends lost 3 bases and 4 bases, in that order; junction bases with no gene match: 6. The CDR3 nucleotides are TGTGCCAGCAGCGCCACTAGCGTTCCCACCGGGGAGCTGTTTTTT. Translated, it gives CASSATSVPTGELFF.

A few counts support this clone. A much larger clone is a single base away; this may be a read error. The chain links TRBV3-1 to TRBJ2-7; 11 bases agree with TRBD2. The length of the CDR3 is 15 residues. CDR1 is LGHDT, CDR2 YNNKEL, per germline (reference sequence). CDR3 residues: CAGSVAGGPLYEQYF. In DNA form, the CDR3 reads TGTGCCGGCAGCGTAGCGGGAGGGCCCTTGTACGAGCAGTACTTC.

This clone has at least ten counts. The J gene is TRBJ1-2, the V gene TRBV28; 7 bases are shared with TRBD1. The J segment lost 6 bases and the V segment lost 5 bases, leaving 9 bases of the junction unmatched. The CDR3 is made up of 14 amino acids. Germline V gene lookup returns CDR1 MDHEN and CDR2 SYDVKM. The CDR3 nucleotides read TGTGCCAGCAGTCCGACAGGGAGGTATAATGGCTACACCTTC. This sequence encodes CASSPTGRYNGYTF.

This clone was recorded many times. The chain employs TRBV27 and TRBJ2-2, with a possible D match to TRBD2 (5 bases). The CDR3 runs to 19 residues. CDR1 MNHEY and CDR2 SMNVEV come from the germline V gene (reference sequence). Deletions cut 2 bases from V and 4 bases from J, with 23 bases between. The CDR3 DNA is TGTGCCAGCAGTTTAACGAACCTAGTAGGTGGGAGACCCACCGGGGAGCTGTTTTTT. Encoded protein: CASSLTNLVGGRPTGELFF.

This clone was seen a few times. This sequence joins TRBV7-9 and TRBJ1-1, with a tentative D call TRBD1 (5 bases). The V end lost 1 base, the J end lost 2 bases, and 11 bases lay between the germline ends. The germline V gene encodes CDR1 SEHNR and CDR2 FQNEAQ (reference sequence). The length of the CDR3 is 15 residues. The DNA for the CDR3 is TGTGCCAGCAGCTTAGGCTGGACACTTAACACTGAAGCTTTCTTT. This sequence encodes CASSLGWTLNTEAFF.

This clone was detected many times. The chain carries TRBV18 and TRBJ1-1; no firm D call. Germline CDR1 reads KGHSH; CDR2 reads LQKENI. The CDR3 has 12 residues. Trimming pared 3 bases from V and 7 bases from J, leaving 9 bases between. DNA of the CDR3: TGTGCCAGCTCACCGAATACGGATGAAGCTTTCTTT. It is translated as CASSPNTDEAFF.

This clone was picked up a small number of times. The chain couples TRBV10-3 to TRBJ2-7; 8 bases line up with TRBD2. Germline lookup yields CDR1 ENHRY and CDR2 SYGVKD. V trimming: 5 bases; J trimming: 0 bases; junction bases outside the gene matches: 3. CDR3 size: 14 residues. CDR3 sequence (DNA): TGTGCCATCAGTTATACTAGCGGCTCCTACGAGCAGTACTTC. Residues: CAISYTSGSYEQYF.

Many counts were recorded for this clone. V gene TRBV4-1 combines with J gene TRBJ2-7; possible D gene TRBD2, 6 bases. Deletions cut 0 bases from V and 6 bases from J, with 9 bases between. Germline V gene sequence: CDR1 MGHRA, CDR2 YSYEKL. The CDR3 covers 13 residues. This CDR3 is CASSQEDGSEQYF. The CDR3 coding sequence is TGCGCCAGCAGCCAAGAGGACGGGAGCGAGCAGTACTTC.

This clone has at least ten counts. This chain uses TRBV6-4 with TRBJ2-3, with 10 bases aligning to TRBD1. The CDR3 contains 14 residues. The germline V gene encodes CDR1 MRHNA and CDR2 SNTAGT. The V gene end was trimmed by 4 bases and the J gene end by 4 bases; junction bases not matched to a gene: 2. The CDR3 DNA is TGTGCCAGCAGTGCGGGACAGGGGTCAGATACGCAGTATTTT. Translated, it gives CASSAGQGSDTQYF.

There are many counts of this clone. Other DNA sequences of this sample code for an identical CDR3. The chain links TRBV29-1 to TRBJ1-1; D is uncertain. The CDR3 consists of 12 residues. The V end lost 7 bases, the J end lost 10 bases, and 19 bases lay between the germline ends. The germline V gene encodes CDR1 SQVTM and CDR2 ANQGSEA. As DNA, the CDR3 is TGCAGCGCCGGGGAAGTCTCAGGCGCAGCTTTCTTT. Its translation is CSAGEVSGAAFF.

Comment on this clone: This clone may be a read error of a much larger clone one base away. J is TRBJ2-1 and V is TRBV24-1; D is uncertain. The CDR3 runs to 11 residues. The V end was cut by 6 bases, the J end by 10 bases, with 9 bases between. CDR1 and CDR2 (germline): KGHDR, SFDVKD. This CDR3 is CATSWSGEQFF. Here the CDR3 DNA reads TGTGCCACCAGTTGGAGTGGGGAGCAGTTCTTC.

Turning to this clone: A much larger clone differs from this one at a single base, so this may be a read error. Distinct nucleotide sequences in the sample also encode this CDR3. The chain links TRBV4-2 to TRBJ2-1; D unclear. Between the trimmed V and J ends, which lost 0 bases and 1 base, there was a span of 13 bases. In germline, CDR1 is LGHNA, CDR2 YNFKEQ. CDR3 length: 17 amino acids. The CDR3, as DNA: TGTGCCAGCAGCCAAGATTCGCGAGAGTGGTCCTACAATGAGCAGTTCTTC. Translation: CASSQDSREWSYNEQFF.